This T cell receptor (beta chain) was documented in a study of cytomegalovirus exposure and HLA in healthy donors. Overall study context: Genotyping of about 400 donors showed that 80% to 85% belonged to the Caucasian-associated ancestry cluster. Study results and limitations: Analyzed later, association rates of TCRs varied across HLA loci, with DRB1 most and HLA-C fewest. Later analysis suggested links between common viral pathogens and several top significant clusters.

Turning to this clone: The antigen remains unidentified. Other DNA sequences in this sample translate to the same CDR3.

Likely unrecorded immune exposures existed in these nominally healthy donors. Trimming stripped 0 bases from V and 2 bases from J, with 11 bases between. The CDR3 consists of 15 residues. Germline V gene lookup returns CDR1 SGHRS and CDR2 YFSETQ. PCR used 60 Vbeta primers and 13 Jbeta primers. Only in-frame clones appear in the TCRdb table, and some are missing; sequencing was by immunoSEQ multiplex PCR. The sample records 150,000 or so clones, around 84% being singletons. The sequence came from a man in his fifties in good health and CMV-seronegative. What was sequenced was PBMCs. This chain joins TRBV5-1 and TRBJ1-1; TRBD1 is a possible D gene (5 bases). CDR3 amino acids: CASSLVGQGNTEAFF. CDR3 nucleotide sequence: TGCGCCAGCAGCTTGGTAGGCCAGGGAAACACTGAAGCTTTCTTT.